This is a list of T cell receptor beta chains from one sample in a study of cytomegalovirus exposure and HLA in healthy donors. The table came from immunoSEQ multiplex PCR; TCRdb's copy has only in-frame clones and leaves some out. The table lists about 160,000 clones, 65% to 85% of them singletons. The sequenced sample consisted of PBMCs. These receptors all come from a woman in her thirties in good health and CMV-seropositive. Both conserved end residues are part of each CDR3. Each record gives: clone size, V gene, J gene, CDR3 length, CDR3 protein. Size tells how often a clone was seen (once, few, many) or the class of an expanded clone, and some rows leave it out.

clone_size: once; v_call: TRBV21-1; j_call: TRBJ2-7; cdr3_length: 18; cdr3_aa: CASSILRGPKLLPYEQYF
clone_size: .; v_call: TRBV27; j_call: TRBJ2-1; cdr3_length: 17; cdr3_aa: CASHALAGKTSYNEQFF
clone_size: .; v_call: TRBV7-9; j_call: TRBJ2-2; cdr3_length: 16; cdr3_aa: CASSARDRLNTGELFF
clone_size: .; v_call: TRBV2; j_call: TRBJ2-5; cdr3_length: 12; cdr3_aa: CASSDSEETQYF
clone_size: .; v_call: TRBV5-4; j_call: TRBJ2-3; cdr3_length: 17; cdr3_aa: CASTRTSGAIVTDTQYF
clone_size: .; v_call: TRBV6-6; j_call: TRBJ2-5; cdr3_length: 14; cdr3_aa: CASSSDYGPETQYF
clone_size: .; v_call: TRBV7-8; j_call: TRBJ2-7; cdr3_length: 13; cdr3_aa: CVSKLKTAYEQYF
clone_size: .; v_call: TRBV10-3; j_call: TRBJ2-7; cdr3_length: 11; cdr3_aa: CAISEGGEQYF
clone_size: once; v_call: TRBV18; j_call: TRBJ2-7; cdr3_length: 13; cdr3_aa: CASSTGGAGKRDF
clone_size: .; v_call: TRBV5-1; j_call: TRBJ2-1; cdr3_length: 14; cdr3_aa: CASSQRGVYNEQFF
clone_size: .; v_call: TRBV7-2; j_call: TRBJ1-5; cdr3_length: 15; cdr3_aa: CASSLRQSSNQPQHF
clone_size: .; v_call: TRBV5-1; j_call: TRBJ2-2; cdr3_length: 18; cdr3_aa: CASSSPGEQGFFTGELFF
clone_size: .; v_call: TRBV7-2; j_call: TRBJ2-7; cdr3_length: 14; cdr3_aa: CASSVQAFSYEQYF
clone_size: .; v_call: TRBV7-9; j_call: TRBJ2-7; cdr3_length: 14; cdr3_aa: CASSLERQGNEQYF
clone_size: .; v_call: TRBV27; j_call: TRBJ1-6; cdr3_length: 16; cdr3_aa: CASRRDRDTYNSPLHF
clone_size: few; v_call: TRBV5-5; j_call: TRBJ2-3; cdr3_length: 18; cdr3_aa: CASSFRLAGGSGADTQYF
clone_size: .; v_call: TRBV7-2; j_call: TRBJ1-1; cdr3_length: 15; cdr3_aa: CASSLVGGTNTEAFF
clone_size: .; v_call: TRBV12-5; j_call: TRBJ2-1; cdr3_length: 13; cdr3_aa: CASGPSWANEQFF
clone_size: .; v_call: TRBV4-1; j_call: TRBJ2-7; cdr3_length: 17; cdr3_aa: CASSRWERTGGRNEQYF
clone_size: .; v_call: TRBV5-1; j_call: .; cdr3_length: 14; cdr3_aa: CASSRTSGSYEQYF
clone_size: .; v_call: TRBV29-1; j_call: .; cdr3_length: 13; cdr3_aa: CSARDTVTYEQYF
clone_size: .; v_call: TRBV7-2; j_call: TRBJ2-6; cdr3_length: 16; cdr3_aa: CASSSQGRAGANVLTF
clone_size: once; v_call: TRBV7-9; j_call: TRBJ1-5; cdr3_length: 15; cdr3_aa: CASSPNSNSNQPQHF
clone_size: .; v_call: TRBV9; j_call: TRBJ2-3; cdr3_length: 16; cdr3_aa: CASSVAPSGGVDTQYF
clone_size: .; v_call: TRBV19; j_call: TRBJ1-1; cdr3_length: 13; cdr3_aa: CASKRNKDTEAFF
clone_size: few; v_call: TRBV5-6; j_call: TRBJ1-6; cdr3_length: 17; cdr3_aa: CASSLRGGSSYNSPLHF
clone_size: .; v_call: TRBV4-1; j_call: TRBJ2-1; cdr3_length: 16; cdr3_aa: CASSQERGRKGNEQFF
clone_size: .; v_call: TRBV27; j_call: TRBJ1-1; cdr3_length: 15; cdr3_aa: CASSLYGTWSTEAFF
clone_size: few; v_call: TRBV4-1; j_call: TRBJ2-2; cdr3_length: 18; cdr3_aa: CASSQDRGWLANTGELFF
clone_size: .; v_call: TRBV4-3; j_call: TRBJ2-7; cdr3_length: 14; cdr3_aa: CASSQGQGLYEQYF
clone_size: .; v_call: TRBV7-9; j_call: TRBJ2-1; cdr3_length: 12; cdr3_aa: CASSADRGGLFF
clone_size: once; v_call: TRBV7-9; j_call: TRBJ2-7; cdr3_length: 13; cdr3_aa: CASSMTGSYEQYF
clone_size: .; v_call: TRBV2; j_call: TRBJ1-2; cdr3_length: 13; cdr3_aa: CASSGRTGLGYTF
clone_size: .; v_call: TRBV28; j_call: TRBJ2-2; cdr3_length: 16; cdr3_aa: CASSSPTGGGTGELFF
clone_size: once; v_call: TRBV27; j_call: TRBJ2-7; cdr3_length: 13; cdr3_aa: CATSVAGAYEQYF
clone_size: few; v_call: TRBV7-2; j_call: TRBJ2-2; cdr3_length: 12; cdr3_aa: CASSHDTPELFF
clone_size: few; v_call: TRBV10-3; j_call: TRBJ1-1; cdr3_length: 13; cdr3_aa: CAVHGQRNTEAFF
clone_size: .; v_call: TRBV28; j_call: TRBJ1-2; cdr3_length: 13; cdr3_aa: CASSFDTAGGYTF
clone_size: .; v_call: TRBV7-9; j_call: TRBJ2-5; cdr3_length: 16; cdr3_aa: CASLTDRGLLQETQYF
clone_size: .; v_call: TRBV2; j_call: TRBJ1-3; cdr3_length: 17; cdr3_aa: CASRLGDTWGSGNTIYF